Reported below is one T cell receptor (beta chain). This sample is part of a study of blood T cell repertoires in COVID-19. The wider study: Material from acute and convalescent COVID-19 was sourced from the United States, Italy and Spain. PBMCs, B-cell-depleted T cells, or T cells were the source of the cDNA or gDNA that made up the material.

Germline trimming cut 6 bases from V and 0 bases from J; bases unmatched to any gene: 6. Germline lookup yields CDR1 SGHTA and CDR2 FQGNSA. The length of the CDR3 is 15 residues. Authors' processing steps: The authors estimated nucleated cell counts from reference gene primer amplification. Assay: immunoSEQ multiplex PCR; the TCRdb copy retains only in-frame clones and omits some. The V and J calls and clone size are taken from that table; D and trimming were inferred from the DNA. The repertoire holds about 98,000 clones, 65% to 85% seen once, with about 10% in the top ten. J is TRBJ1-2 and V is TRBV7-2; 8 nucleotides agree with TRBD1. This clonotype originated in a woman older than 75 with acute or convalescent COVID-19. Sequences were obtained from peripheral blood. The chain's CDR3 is CASRKDRGPNYGYTF. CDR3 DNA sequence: TGTGCCAGCAGAAAAGACAGGGGACCTAACTATGGCTACACCTTC.